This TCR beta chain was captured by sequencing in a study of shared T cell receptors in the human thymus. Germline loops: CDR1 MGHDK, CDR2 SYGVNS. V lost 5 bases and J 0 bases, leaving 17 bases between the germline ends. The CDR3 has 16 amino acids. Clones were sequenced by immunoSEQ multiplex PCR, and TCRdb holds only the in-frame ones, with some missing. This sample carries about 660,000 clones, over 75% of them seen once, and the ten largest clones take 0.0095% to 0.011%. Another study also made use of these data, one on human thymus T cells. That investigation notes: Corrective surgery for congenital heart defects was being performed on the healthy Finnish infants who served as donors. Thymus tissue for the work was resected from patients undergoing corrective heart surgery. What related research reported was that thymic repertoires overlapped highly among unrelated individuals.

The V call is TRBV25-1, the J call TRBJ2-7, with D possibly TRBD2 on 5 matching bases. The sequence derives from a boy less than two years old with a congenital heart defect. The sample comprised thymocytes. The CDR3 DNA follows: TGTGCCAGCAGTCCCAAGTCGGAGGAGTACTCCTACGAGCAGTACTTC. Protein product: CASSPKSEEYSYEQYF.